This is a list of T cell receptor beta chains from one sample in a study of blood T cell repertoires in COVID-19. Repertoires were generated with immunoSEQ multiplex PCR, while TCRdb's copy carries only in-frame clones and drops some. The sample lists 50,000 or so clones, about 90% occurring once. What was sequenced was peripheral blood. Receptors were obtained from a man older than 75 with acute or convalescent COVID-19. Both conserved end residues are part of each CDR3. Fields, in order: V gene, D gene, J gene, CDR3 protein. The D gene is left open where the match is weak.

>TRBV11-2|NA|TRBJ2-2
CASSPLGGRNTGELFF
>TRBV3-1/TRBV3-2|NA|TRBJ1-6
CASSAGGITNSPLHF
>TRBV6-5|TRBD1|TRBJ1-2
CASRAGTGGQVGYTF
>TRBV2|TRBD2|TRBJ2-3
CASRGGVTTDTQYF
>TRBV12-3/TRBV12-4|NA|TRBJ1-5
CASSSSGDQPQHF
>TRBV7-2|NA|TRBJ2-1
CASSLVASSYNEQFF
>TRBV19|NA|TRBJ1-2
CASISTDANYGYTF
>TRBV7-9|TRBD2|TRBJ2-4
CASSPRLAGAAGDIQYF
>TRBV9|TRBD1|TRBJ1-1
CASSRSGQATEAFF
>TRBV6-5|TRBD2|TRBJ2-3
CASSSSGGPPDGQYF
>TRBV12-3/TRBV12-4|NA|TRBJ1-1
CASSRGENTEAFF
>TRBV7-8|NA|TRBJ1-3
CASSLVNSRAGNTIYF
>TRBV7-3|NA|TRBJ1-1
CASSLNGGRNTEAFF
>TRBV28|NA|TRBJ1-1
CASSSTMGPEAFF
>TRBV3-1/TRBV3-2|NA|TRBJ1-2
CASSQPGHPGSNYGYTF
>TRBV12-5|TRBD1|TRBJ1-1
CASGRGGTGGFTEAFF
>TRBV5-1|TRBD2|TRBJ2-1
CASSLTLAGGLYVF
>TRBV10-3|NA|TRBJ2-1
CAISEAGTAVTNEQFF
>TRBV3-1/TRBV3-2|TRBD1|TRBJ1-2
CASSRQGSGYTF
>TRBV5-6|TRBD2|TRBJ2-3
CASSIGLAGGPDTQYF
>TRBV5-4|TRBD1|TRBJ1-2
CASSLEQGRGGYTF
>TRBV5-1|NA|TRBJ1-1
CASSLRGGTEAFF
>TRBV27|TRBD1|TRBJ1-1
CASSSQTGGDFRSEAFF
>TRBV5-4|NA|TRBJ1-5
CASSLACDSNQPQHF
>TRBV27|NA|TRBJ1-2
CASRPKGGTGGYTF
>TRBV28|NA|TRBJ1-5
CASSLTMSRGDQPQHF
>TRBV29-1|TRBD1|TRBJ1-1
CSGTGTGYSAEAFF
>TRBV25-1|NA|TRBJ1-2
CASRNGRDYGYTF
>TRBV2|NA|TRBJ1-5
CASSEMGLDQPQHF
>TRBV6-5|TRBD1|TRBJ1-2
CASSPGQGVYGYTF
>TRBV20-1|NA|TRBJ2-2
CSAGQPGELFF
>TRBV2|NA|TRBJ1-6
CASSVNSNSPLHF
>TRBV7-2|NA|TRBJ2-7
CASSLGVGGSYEQYF
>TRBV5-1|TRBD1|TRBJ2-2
CAIRQGNTGELFF
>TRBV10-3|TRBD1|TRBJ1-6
CAISESLQGRSPLHF
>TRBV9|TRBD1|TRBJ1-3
CASSVGTGSGNTIYF
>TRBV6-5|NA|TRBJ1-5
CASSLQGNQPQHF
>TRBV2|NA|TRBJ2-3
CASSDVGAYTDTQYF
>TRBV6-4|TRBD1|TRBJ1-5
CASPDRGNQPQHF
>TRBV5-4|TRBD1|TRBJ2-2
CASHTGGNTGELFF
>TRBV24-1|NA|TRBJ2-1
CATSDSRPDRRGFDEQFF
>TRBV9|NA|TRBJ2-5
CASSRRATHETQYF
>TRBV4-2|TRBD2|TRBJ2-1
CASSQDWRGAQKNEQFF
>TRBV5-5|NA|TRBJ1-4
CASSLGHQGGEKLFF
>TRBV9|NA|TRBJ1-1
CASSVASSTEAFF
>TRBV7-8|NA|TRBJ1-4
CASSLVAGEKLFF
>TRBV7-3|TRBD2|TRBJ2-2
CASRMLSSGNTGELFF
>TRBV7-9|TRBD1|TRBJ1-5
CASSSTGTYQPQHF
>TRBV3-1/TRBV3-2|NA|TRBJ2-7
CASSTPGQSYEQYF
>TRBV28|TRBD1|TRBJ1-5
CASSPPQGAGQPQHF
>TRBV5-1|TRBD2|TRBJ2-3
CASSLRPINFALAGDTDTQYF
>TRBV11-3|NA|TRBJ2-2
CASSLDRGSGELFF
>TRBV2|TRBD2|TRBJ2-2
CASSDELAGMGTGELFF
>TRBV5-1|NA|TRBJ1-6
CASSLGRAYNSPLHF
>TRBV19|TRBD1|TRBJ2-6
CASSWGTGVPGANVLTF
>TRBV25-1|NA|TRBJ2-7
CASLSDSSYEQYF
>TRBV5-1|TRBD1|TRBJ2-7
CASSSSGTGKLGQYF